Shown below are 8 T cell receptor beta chains from a single sample sequenced in a study of cytomegalovirus exposure and HLA in healthy donors (TCRdb year 2017). The method was the immunoSEQ multiplex PCR assay. For the multiplex PCR, a mixture combining 60 forward primers for TCR Vbeta segments and 13 reverse primers for TCR Jbeta segments was used. Here the immuneACCESS table is served through TCRdb, limited to in-frame sequences with V and J called. Missing clones are a known gap in these copies; in checked studies unresolved V genes cover under half, and the rest lacks a known reason. Counted in this sample were more than 200,000 clones; around 80% of them appeared once. The leading ten clones occupy about 14% of the sample. Sequenced sample: PBMCs. These receptors were obtained from a man aged 40-49 years in good health and CMV-seronegative.

The chain has TRBV19 and TRBJ2-1; 14 bases fit TRBD2. The CDR3 extends over 13 amino acids. V shed 9 bases, J shed 13 bases, and the junction held 8 bases outside the gene matches. Germline CDR1 is LNHDA and CDR2 is SQIVND (reference sequence). CDR3 nucleotide sequence: TGTGCCAGCACGACTAGCGGGGGGGCGGGACAGTTCTTC. Protein product: CASTTSGGAGQFF.

The gene calls are TRBV2 and TRBJ1-5, with 10 bases aligning to TRBD1. Germline assignment: CDR1 SNHLY and CDR2 FYNNEI. The CDR3 consists of 14 residues. With V trimmed by 7 bases and J by 7 bases, 7 bases remained unmatched. The CDR3 sequence is CASTLDRGSQPQHF. The CDR3 DNA follows: TGTGCCAGCACCTTGGACAGGGGGTCACAGCCCCAGCATTTT.

The V gene is TRBV28, the J gene TRBJ2-7; TRBD2 matches 8 bases. The CDR3 runs 11 residues. The V segment lost 8 bases and the J segment 9 bases; nucleotides outside the gene matches: 6. From germline, CDR1 is MDHEN and CDR2 SYDVKM. The CDR3 reads CASAGGLWQYF. The DNA for the CDR3 is TGTGCCAGCGCGGGGGGACTGTGGCAGTACTTC.

This clone turned up a few times. V usage is TRBV7-3 and J usage is TRBJ2-5, with 10 bases that match TRBD2. The germline CDR1 and CDR2 sequences are SGHTA and FQGTGA. J gave up 4 bases and V 6 bases, and 8 bases lay outside the gene matches. This CDR3 contains 15 residues. The CDR3: CASSTSSGSRETQYF. The CDR3 region has the DNA TGTGCCAGCAGTACCTCTAGCGGGAGTAGAGAGACCCAGTACTTC.

V is TRBV19 and J is TRBJ2-7, with D tentatively TRBD2 (5 bases). The CDR3 sequence is 13 residues long. The V gene lost 1 base and the J gene lost 3 bases, with 7 bases spanning the gap. Germline V gives CDR1 LNHDA, CDR2 SQIVND (reference sequence). In DNA, the CDR3 is TGTGCCAGTAGTATAGGACTAAGCTACGAGCAGTACTTC. It specifies CASSIGLSYEQYF.

V and J are TRBV7-2 and TRBJ2-3; tentatively, D is TRBD1 (6 bases). The CDR3 is 15 amino acids. Looked up from germline, CDR1 is SGHTA and CDR2 is FQGNSA. Trimming shortened V by 1 base and J by 5 bases, and 13 bases separated the two germline ends. For the CDR3, the DNA is TGTGCCAGCAGCTTAGGATCGACAGGCCGAGATACGCAGTATTTT. Protein product: CASSLGSTGRDTQYF.

The rearrangement joins TRBV5-4 to TRBJ2-3; the D is unclear. V was clipped by 1 base and J by 2 bases, with 14 bases between them. This CDR3 is 16 amino acids long. Germline V lookup: CDR1 SGHNT, CDR2 YYREEE (reference sequence). In DNA form, the CDR3 reads TGTGCCAGCAGCTTGAAACAGTCCGTCAACACAGATACGCAGTATTTT. Amino acids: CASSLKQSVNTDTQYF. The complete variable domain, with remaining parts taken from reference TRBV5-4 and TRBJ2-3, reads ETGVTQSPTHLIKTRGQQVTLRCSSQSGHNTVSWYQQALGQGPQFIFQYYREEENGRGNFPPRFSGLQFPNYSSELNVNALELDDSALYLCASSLKQSVNTDTQYFGPGTRLTVL.

This sequence joins TRBV9 and TRBJ2-7; TRBD2 matches 8 bases. CDR1 and CDR2 from the germline V gene are SGDLS and YYNGEE. After removal of 0 bases from V and 0 bases from J, the junction contained 2 bases not matched to a gene. CDR3 size: 15 residues. CDR3 in amino acids: CASSVGGTSSYEQYF. CDR3 nucleotides: TGTGCCAGCAGCGTAGGGGGGACTAGCTCCTACGAGCAGTACTTC.